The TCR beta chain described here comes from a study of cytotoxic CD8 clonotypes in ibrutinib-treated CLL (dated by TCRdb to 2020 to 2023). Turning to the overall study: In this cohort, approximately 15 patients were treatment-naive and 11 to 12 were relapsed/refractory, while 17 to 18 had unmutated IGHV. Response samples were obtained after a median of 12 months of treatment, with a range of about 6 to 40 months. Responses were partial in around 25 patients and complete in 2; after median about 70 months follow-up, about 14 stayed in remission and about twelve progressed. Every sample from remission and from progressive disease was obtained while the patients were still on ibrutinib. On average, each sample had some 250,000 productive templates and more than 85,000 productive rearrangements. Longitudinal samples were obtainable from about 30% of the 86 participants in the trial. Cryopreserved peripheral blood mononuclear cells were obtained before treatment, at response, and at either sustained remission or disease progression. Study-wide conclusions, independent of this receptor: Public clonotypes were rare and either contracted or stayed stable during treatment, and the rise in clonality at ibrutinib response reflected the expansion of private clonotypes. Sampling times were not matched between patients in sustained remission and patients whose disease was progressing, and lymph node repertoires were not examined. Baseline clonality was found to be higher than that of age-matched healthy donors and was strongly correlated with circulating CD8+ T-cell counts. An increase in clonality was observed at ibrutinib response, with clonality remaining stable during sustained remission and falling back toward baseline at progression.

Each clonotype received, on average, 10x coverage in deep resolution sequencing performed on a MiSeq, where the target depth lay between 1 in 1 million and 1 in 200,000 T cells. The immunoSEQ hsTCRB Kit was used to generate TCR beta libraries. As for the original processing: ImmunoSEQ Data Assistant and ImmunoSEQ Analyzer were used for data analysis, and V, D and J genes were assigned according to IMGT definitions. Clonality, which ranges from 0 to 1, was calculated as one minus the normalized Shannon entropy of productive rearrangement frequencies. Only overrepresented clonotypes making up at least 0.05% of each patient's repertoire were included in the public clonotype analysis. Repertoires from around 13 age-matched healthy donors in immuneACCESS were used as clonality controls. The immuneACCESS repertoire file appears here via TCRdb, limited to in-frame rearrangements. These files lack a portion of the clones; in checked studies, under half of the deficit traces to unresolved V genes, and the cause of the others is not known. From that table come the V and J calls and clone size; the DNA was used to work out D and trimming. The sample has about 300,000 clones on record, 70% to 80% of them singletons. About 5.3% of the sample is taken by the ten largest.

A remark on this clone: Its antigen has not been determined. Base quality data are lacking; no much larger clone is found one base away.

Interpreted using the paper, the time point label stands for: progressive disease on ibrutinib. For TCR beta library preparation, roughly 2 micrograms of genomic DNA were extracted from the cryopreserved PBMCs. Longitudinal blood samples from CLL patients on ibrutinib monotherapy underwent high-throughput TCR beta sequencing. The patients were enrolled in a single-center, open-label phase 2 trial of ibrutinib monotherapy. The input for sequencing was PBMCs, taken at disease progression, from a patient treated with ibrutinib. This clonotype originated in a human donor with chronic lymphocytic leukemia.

The nucleotide sequence reads TGTGCCAGCAGACCTTGGGCACCGAGGGGTAACTATGGCTACACCTTC. This gives the protein CASRPWAPRGNYGYTF. The rearrangement joined TRBV27 to TRBJ1-2; 5 matching bases give a weak D call of TRBD1. CDR1 and CDR2, per the germline V gene (reference sequence), are MNHEY and SMNVEV. V drops 6 bases and J drops 1 base, leaving 18 bases in between. The CDR3, cysteine through phenylalanine, is 16 amino acids long. Just the 48-base CDR3 DNA is kept, in frame starting at base 1.